A selection of T cell receptor beta chains follows, all from one sample in a study of T cell changes during pregnancy in multiple sclerosis. TCRdb's copy holds only in-frame clones and misses some; the assay was immunoSEQ multiplex PCR. The sample records about 50,000 clones, 92% being singletons. Sequenced material: CD4+ T cells from peripheral blood mononuclear cells, taken after pregnancy. The receptors shown here come from a female donor with multiple sclerosis, enrolled in a pregnancy study. CDR3s include the opening cysteine and the closing phenylalanine or tryptophan. A D gene is named only where the DNA matches it firmly. Clone size is shown for a subset of rows, as once, few, many or a class of expanded clone.

J gene,D gene,clone size,V gene,CDR3 DNA,CDR3 protein
TRBJ2-3,TRBD2,NA,TRBV4-3,TGCGCCAGCAGCCAAGAGACTAGCGGGAGTGGTGGAGATACGCAGTATTTT,CASSQETSGSGGDTQYF
TRBJ1-2,TRBD1,NA,TRBV28,TGTGCCAGCAGTTTAAATGGGGACAGAGCTATTGGCTACACCTTC,CASSLNGDRAIGYTF
TRBJ1-2,TRBD1,NA,TRBV6-4,TGTGCCAGCAGTGACTACTTCAGGCCCGACAGGGCCCACGGCTACACCTTC,CASSDYFRPDRAHGYTF
TRBJ2-4,NA,NA,TRBV5-1,TGCGCCAGCAGCTTGGAGTCGTCTAGGGGAAACATTCAGTACTTC,CASSLESSRGNIQYF
TRBJ2-5,NA,NA,TRBV7-8,TGTGCCAGCAGCTTAGGGACCCTTAGCGGTCAAGAGACCCAGTACTTC,CASSLGTLSGQETQYF
TRBJ1-1,NA,NA,TRBV18,TGTGCCAGCTCACCACCGGTGGGAGGGAACACTGAAGCTTTCTTT,CASSPPVGGNTEAFF
TRBJ1-2,NA,once,TRBV6-5,TGTGCCAGCACTATTACAGGATTCGGTGGCTACACCTTC,CASTITGFGGYTF
TRBJ2-1,TRBD2,NA,TRBV5-1,TGCGCCAGCAGTCCCCTAGCGGGAGCCGGCAATGAGCAGTTCTTC,CASSPLAGAGNEQFF
TRBJ1-4,TRBD1,few,TRBV2,TGTGCCAGCCAGACAGGGTTAGAAAAACTGTTTTTT,CASQTGLEKLFF
TRBJ2-1,TRBD2,NA,TRBV11-2,TGTGCCAGCGGGGGAGGGCTAGCGGGAATTTACAATGAGCAGTTCTTC,CASGGGLAGIYNEQFF
TRBJ2-3,NA,once,TRBV6-1,TGTGCCAGCAAGTCGACAGGCACAGATACGCAGTATTTT,CASKSTGTDTQYF
TRBJ2-5,NA,once,TRBV28,TGTGCCAGCAGTTTAGGGGCGCAAGAGACCCAGTACTTC,CASSLGAQETQYF
TRBJ1-5,NA,NA,TRBV6-6,TGTGCCAGCAGTATGGACAGATCGGAAAAAAATCAGCCCCAGCATTTT,CASSMDRSEKNQPQHF
TRBJ2-6,NA,NA,TRBV29-1,TGCAGCGTTTTAGTTTATGGAGGGGCCTTGGCCAACGTCCTGACTTTC,CSVLVYGGALANVLTF
TRBJ2-7,TRBD2,NA,TRBV5-8,TGTGCCAGCAGCCCTCAGCCGGGACTACCCTACGAGCAGTACTTC,CASSPQPGLPYEQYF
TRBJ2-7,TRBD2,NA,TRBV19,TGTGCCAGTAGTATACGGACTAGCGGGAGATCCTACGAGCAGTACTTC,CASSIRTSGRSYEQYF
TRBJ2-7,NA,NA,TRBV11-2,TGTGCCAGCAGCCCCAGGGCAGGTGGAACCTACGAGCAGTACTTC,CASSPRAGGTYEQYF
TRBJ2-1,TRBD1,NA,TRBV6-5,TGTGCCAGCAGTTCGACAGGGTACCGGGAGCAGTTCTTC,CASSSTGYREQFF
TRBJ2-7,TRBD1,NA,TRBV15,TGTGCCACCAGCAGAGATGGACAGGGATTGGGCGAGCAGTACTTC,CATSRDGQGLGEQYF
TRBJ1-2,TRBD1,NA,TRBV6-5,TGTGCCAGCAGCCGGGACAGGGGGTATGGCTACACCTTC,CASSRDRGYGYTF
TRBJ1-1,NA,NA,TRBV19,TGTGCCAGTAGTTTGCAGGGGCACACTGAAGCTTTCTTT,CASSLQGHTEAFF
TRBJ2-7,NA,NA,TRBV2,TGTGCCAGCAGTGGGTCGACAGTCTCCTACGAGCAGTACTTC,CASSGSTVSYEQYF
TRBJ2-1,TRBD2,NA,TRBV6-5,TGTGCCAGCAGTTTCCAAAGCGGGAGGGACAATGAGCAGTTCTTC,CASSFQSGRDNEQFF
TRBJ2-7,NA,NA,TRBV19,TGTGCCAGTAGTGGGGAGAGCTCCTACGAGCAGTACTTC,CASSGESSYEQYF
TRBJ2-3,TRBD2,NA,TRBV7-3,TGTGCCAGCAGCCGGGGGGGTAGCACAGATACGCAGTATTTT,CASSRGGSTDTQYF
TRBJ2-3,NA,NA,TRBV6-5,TGTGCCAGCAGTTACTCGAAGGCCTGGTCAGGGGATACGCAGTATTTT,CASSYSKAWSGDTQYF
TRBJ1-1,NA,few,TRBV18,TGTGCCAGCTCACCCGACACCCGGACTGAAGCTTTCTTT,CASSPDTRTEAFF
TRBJ2-1,TRBD1,NA,TRBV4-1,TGCGCCAGCAGCGATTTCCGGGACAGGTTCCCCTCTGAGCAGTTCTTC,CASSDFRDRFPSEQFF
TRBJ1-2,NA,NA,TRBV9,TGTGCCAGCAGCGTAGAGACAGGAAAAGACTATGGCTACACCTTC,CASSVETGKDYGYTF
TRBJ2-2,NA,NA,TRBV2,TGTGCCAGCAGTGAGAGCGCGACGAACACCGGGGAGCTGTTTTTT,CASSESATNTGELFF
TRBJ2-7,TRBD1,NA,TRBV27,TGTGCCAGCAGACAAAGTCGGGACAGAGGCGAGCAGTACTTC,CASRQSRDRGEQYF
TRBJ1-1,TRBD1,NA,TRBV29-1,TGCAGCGTGACAGGGGACCAGAACACTGAAGCTTTCTTT,CSVTGDQNTEAFF
TRBJ1-1,NA,NA,TRBV29-1,TGCAGCGCCGCAGGGAAGGGGAACACTGAAGCTTTCTTT,CSAAGKGNTEAFF
TRBJ2-1,TRBD2,NA,TRBV4-1,TGCGCCAGCAGCCTGCGGACTAGCGGGAGGCCTAGGAATGAGCAGTTCTTC,CASSLRTSGRPRNEQFF
TRBJ2-1,TRBD2,NA,TRBV5-1,TGCGCCAGCAGCTTGGACGGCAGGGCGGGATTGAGCGGGAGGAATGAGCAGTTCTTC,CASSLDGRAGLSGRNEQFF
TRBJ2-1,TRBD2,once,TRBV4-3,TGCGCCAGCAGCCAAGATCCGGTAGCGGGAGGGCTCGATGAGCAGTTCTTC,CASSQDPVAGGLDEQFF
TRBJ1-1,NA,once,TRBV5-6,TGTGCCAGCAGCTTGGTGGGGGGGAGGAACACTGAAGCTTTCTTT,CASSLVGGRNTEAFF
TRBJ2-1,TRBD1,NA,TRBV5-4,TGTGCCAGTGGGGACAGGGGGACCTACAATGAGCAGTTCTTC,CASGDRGTYNEQFF
TRBJ2-7,NA,NA,TRBV28,TGTGCCAGTGGGGGGACCTACGAGCAGTACTTC,CASGGTYEQYF
TRBJ1-2,TRBD1,NA,TRBV19,TGTGCCAGCGAGGGACAGGAGTATGGCTACACCTTC,CASEGQEYGYTF
TRBJ2-1,TRBD1,NA,TRBV27,TGTGCCAGCACCCGGGACAGAAACTACAATGAGCAGTTCTTC,CASTRDRNYNEQFF
TRBJ2-3,NA,few,TRBV21-1,TGTGCCAGCAGCTCGCGGGAGGGGGATACGCAGTATTTT,CASSSREGDTQYF
TRBJ1-1,NA,few,TRBV29-1,TGCAGCGTTGGGCAGACTAACACTGAAGCTTTCTTT,CSVGQTNTEAFF